One sample yielded the 23 T cell receptor beta chains listed below, sequenced in a study of T-cell memory formation after mild COVID-19 (dated by TCRdb to 2020 to 2023). Libraries were constructed by 5' RACE. Sequencing was performed on an Illumina NovaSeq 6000. TCRdb reprocessed the public reads (quality trimming at Q25 with fastp, clone calling with MiXCR) and kept in-frame beta chains. Under each unique CDR3 protein, matching rows form one entry showing the most common genes and DNA. The sample records 300,000 to 400,000 distinct CDR3 sequences, approximately 16% of which are singletons. About 20% of the sample belongs to the ten largest clones. Specimen: PBMCs or a T cell subset sorted from them (not recorded which). The receptors were gathered from a man younger than 30 who had mild COVID-19 (a few samples of this study predate the infection). The sample titles of this study are shuffled in the database, so cell type and time point are left out; the donor was told from shared clones.

V is TRBV7-8 and J is TRBJ1-3; D might be TRBD1 (5 bases). V dropped 5 bases and J dropped 4 bases, with 12 bases sitting between them. This CDR3 comprises 14 residues. Per germline, CDR1 SGHVS and CDR2 FQNEAQ. In DNA, the CDR3 is TGTGCCAGCAGCCTGGTACAGGAGGGAAACACCATATATTTT. Translated: CASSLVQEGNTIYF.

This clonotype was seen a few times. J is TRBJ1-2 and V is TRBV25-1; D unclear. The CDR3 spans 13 residues. The germline gives CDR1 MGHDK, CDR2 SYGVNS. V dropped 2 bases and J dropped 8 bases, with 12 bases sitting between them. DNA for the CDR3: TGTGCCAGCAGTGAAGGGTGGGCTAGGGGCTACACCTTC. This codes for CASSEGWARGYTF.

V and J are TRBV4-1 and TRBJ2-1; 12 bases agree with TRBD2. The CDR3 contains 18 residues. The V gene end was trimmed by 1 base and the J gene end by 6 bases; junction bases not matched to a gene: 10. Germline V gene lookup returns CDR1 MGHRA and CDR2 YSYEKL. The CDR3: CASSQAPPSGGALNEQFF. The CDR3 DNA reads as TGCGCCAGCAGCCAAGCCCCCCCTAGCGGGGGGGCACTCAATGAGCAGTTCTTC.

The chain recombines TRBV5-1 with TRBJ2-1; 10 bases align to TRBD2. With 2 bases clipped from V and 8 bases from J, the junction kept 7 bases outside the gene matches. The CDR3 runs 15 residues. Germline CDR1 SGHRS, CDR2 YFSETQ. The CDR3 nucleotides read TGCGCCAGCAGCTTACTAGCGGGGCCGAGCGATGAGCAGTTCTTC. As protein: CASSLLAGPSDEQFF.

This clonotype was counted a few times. The CDR3, as DNA: TGTGCCAGCAGTGGGACTAGCGGGGGTTACACAGATACGCAGTATTTT. Protein sequence: CASSGTSGGYTDTQYF. The chain carries TRBV2 and TRBJ2-3; 13 bases are shared with TRBD2. J lost 2 bases, V lost 4 bases, and 3 bases had no gene match. Germline V gene sequence: CDR1 SNHLY, CDR2 FYNNEI. The CDR3 covers 16 residues. Full variable domain (outside the CDR3, taken from reference TRBV2 and TRBJ2-3): EPEVTQTPSHQVTQMGQEVILRCVPISNHLYFYWYRQILGQKVEFLVSFYNNEISEKSEIFDDQFSVERPDGSNFTLKIRSTKLEDSAMYFCASSGTSGGYTDTQYFGPGTRLTVL.

This clonotype was seen a few times. This chain links TRBV10-3 with TRBJ2-3, with 7 bases identical to TRBD1. The CDR3 is 12 residues long. The germline gives CDR1 ENHRY, CDR2 SYGVKD. V was pared by 10 bases and J by 4 bases, with 5 bases of the junction left unmatched. CDR3 in DNA: TGTGCCACTAATCAGGGGGCAGATACGCAGTATTTT. Protein: CATNQGADTQYF.

This clonotype was counted many times. The rearrangement uses TRBV12-3 or TRBV12-4 and TRBJ1-6; D uncertain. V lost 2 bases and J lost 7, with 3 bases in between. The CDR3 has 12 residues. The CDR3 sequence is CASSLSNSPLHF. In DNA, the CDR3 is TGTGCCAGCAGTTTATCGAATTCACCCCTCCACTTT.

This clonotype was seen a few times. The V call is TRBV7-9, the J call TRBJ1-6, with 7 bases that match TRBD1. V was pared by 8 bases and J by 5 bases, with 0 bases of the junction left unmatched. The CDR3 has 12 residues. Germline-derived CDR1 and CDR2 are SEHNR and FQNEAQ (reference sequence). The CDR3 DNA reads TGTGCCAGCGGACAGGATAATTCACCCCTCCACTTT. Protein sequence: CASGQDNSPLHF.

The chain links TRBV5-1 to TRBJ1-4; no reliable D call. There are 15 residues in the CDR3. Germline CDR1 and CDR2: SGHRS and YFSETQ. V shed 5 bases and J shed 8 bases, with 19 bases lying between them. CDR3 loop: CASSPAEHFGEKLFF. As DNA, the CDR3 is TGCGCCAGCAGTCCGGCCGAACACTTCGGGGAAAAACTGTTTTTT. The full variable domain, in which reference TRBV5-1 and TRBJ1-4 provide the parts outside the CDR3, is KAGVTQTPRYLIKTRGQQVTLSCSPISGHRSVSWYQQTPGQGLQFLFEYFSETQRNKGNFPGRFSGRQFSNSRSEMNVSTLELGDSALYLCASSPAEHFGEKLFFGSGTQLSVL.

This clonotype was seen once. V is TRBV20-1 and J is TRBJ1-5; 7 bases match TRBD1. The CDR3 length is 13 residues. V lost 5 bases, J lost 7 bases, and 8 bases stayed unmatched. Per germline, CDR1 DFQATT and CDR2 SNEGSKA (reference sequence). The CDR3 protein is CSAQHRGRQPQHF. In nucleotides, the CDR3 is TGCAGTGCTCAACACAGGGGAAGACAGCCCCAGCATTTT.

The genes are TRBV10-3 and TRBJ2-5; 11 bases map to TRBD2. V lost 11 bases and J lost 4; bases outside the gene matches: 18. This CDR3 is 17 amino acids long. Germline V gives CDR1 ENHRY, CDR2 SYGVKD. CDR3: CAVGITSGGDLGETQYF. CDR3 bases: TGTGCCGTCGGGATTACTAGCGGGGGTGACCTCGGAGAGACCCAGTACTTC.

This chain joins TRBV5-1 and TRBJ1-2, with D possibly being TRBD1 (5 bases). CDR1 SGHRS and CDR2 YFSETQ come from the germline V gene. Trimming took 4 bases from V and 8 from J, leaving 12 bases between them. The CDR3 is 12 amino acids. The CDR3 here is CASSIQDNGYTF. The CDR3 region has the DNA TGCGCCAGCAGCATACAGGATAACGGCTACACCTTC.

This clonotype was recorded many times. The chain carries TRBV12-3 or TRBV12-4 and TRBJ2-1; perhaps TRBD1 as D (6 bases). The V and J ends lost 9 bases and 0 bases respectively, with 18 bases between them. The CDR3 extends over 16 amino acids. The CDR3 loop reads CASSPGGLSSYNEQFF. As DNA, the CDR3 is TGTGCCAGTTCACCTGGGGGCTTAAGCTCCTACAATGAGCAGTTCTTC.

The J gene is TRBJ1-2, the V gene TRBV2; D uncertain. Germline V gene data show CDR1 as SNHLY and CDR2 as FYNNEI. The CDR3 runs to 13 residues. The V and J ends lost 2 bases and 4 bases respectively, with 8 bases between them. The CDR3 reads CASSETPSYGYTF. The CDR3 bases are TGTGCCAGCAGTGAAACACCCAGCTATGGCTACACCTTC.

This CDR3 is CASSHPLAGGNTGELFF. CDR3 DNA sequence: TGTGCCAGCAGCCACCCGCTAGCGGGGGGGAACACCGGGGAGCTGTTTTTT. The chain has TRBV7-9 and TRBJ2-2; the match to TRBD2 covers 11 bases. This CDR3 has 17 amino acids. Germline V gene lookup returns CDR1 SEHNR and CDR2 FQNEAQ (reference sequence). After removal of 5 bases from V and 1 base from J, the junction contained 6 bases not matched to a gene.

The chain combines TRBV7-2 with TRBJ1-3; D gene uncertain. V was clipped by 0 bases and J by 0 bases, with 3 bases between them. The CDR3 runs 14 residues. Germline lookup yields CDR1 SGHTA and CDR2 FQGNSA. CDR3 coding DNA: TGTGCCAGCAGCTTAGCGCGCTCTGGAAACACCATATATTTT. It is translated as CASSLARSGNTIYF.

This clonotype was detected a few times. The rearrangement uses TRBV7-9 and TRBJ2-7; no firm D call. Germline values: CDR1 SEHNR, CDR2 FQNEAQ (reference sequence). The CDR3 runs to 12 residues. V was pared by 4 bases and J by 4 bases, with 8 bases between. CDR3: CASSSDAYEQYF. The CDR3 bases are TGTGCCAGCAGCTCAGACGCATACGAGCAGTACTTC.

The rearrangement links TRBV6-6 to TRBJ1-4; possibly TRBD1 for D (5 bases). CDR1 and CDR2 (germline): MNHNY, SVGAGI (reference sequence). The CDR3 contains 14 residues. The V and J ends lost 6 bases and 5 bases respectively, with 13 bases between them. CDR3 nucleotide sequence: TGTGCCAGCAGGACCCAGGGCCGCAATGAAAAACTGTTTTTT. Translation: CASRTQGRNEKLFF.

The V call is TRBV4-1, the J call TRBJ1-1; tentative D call: TRBD1 (6 bases). With 1 base removed from V and 7 bases from J, the gap between germline ends came to 22 bases. The CDR3 runs to 17 residues. Germline V gene sequence: CDR1 MGHRA, CDR2 YSYEKL. The CDR3 region has the DNA TGCGCCAGCAGCCAAGCGGGCAGGGGCCGCAACCGGAGTGAAGCTTTCTTT. It translates to CASSQAGRGRNRSEAFF.

The chain uses TRBV15 and TRBJ2-2; tentatively, D is TRBD1 (5 bases). The CDR3 length is 14 residues. Between the trimmed V and J ends, which lost 1 base and 7 bases, there was a span of 10 bases. Germline values: CDR1 LNHNV, CDR2 YYDKDF (reference sequence). In nucleotides, the CDR3 is TGTGCCACCAGCAGAGGGTCAGGGTTCGGGGAGCTGTTTTTT. It encodes CATSRGSGFGELFF.

The CDR3 spells CASSEMGDSGNTIYF. The CDR3 DNA sequence: TGTGCCAGCAGTGAAATGGGGGACTCTGGAAACACCATATATTTT. The chain carries TRBV6-1 and TRBJ1-3; perhaps TRBD1 as D (5 bases). The V end lost 2 bases, the J end lost 0 bases, and 8 bases lay between the germline ends. Germline V gene lookup returns CDR1 MNHNS and CDR2 SASEGT. The CDR3 runs to 15 residues.

This clonotype was counted only a few times. The chain uses TRBV29-1 and TRBJ2-7, with 8 bases that match TRBD1. After removal of 0 bases from V and 2 bases from J, the junction contained 12 bases not matched to a gene. Germline V gene sequence: CDR1 SQVTM, CDR2 ANQGSEA. The CDR3 runs 17 residues. The DNA for the CDR3 is TGCAGCGTTGAAGATCTTGACAGGACAGGGTCTGCCTACGAGCAGTACTTC. This encodes CSVEDLDRTGSAYEQYF.

This clonotype showed up just a few times. The chain employs TRBV28 and TRBJ2-3; D possibly corresponds to TRBD2 (6 bases). V was trimmed by 11 bases and J by 5 bases, leaving 20 bases between them. Germline V gene sequence: CDR1 MDHEN, CDR2 SYDVKM. This CDR3 is 14 amino acids long. CDR3 sequence reads: CALAPAGWGDTQYF. The CDR3 DNA reads TGTGCCCTAGCCCCGGCGGGGTGGGGAGATACGCAGTATTTT. The entire variable domain, with the rest obtained from reference TRBV28 and TRBJ2-3, is as follows: DVKVTQSSRYLVKRTGEKVFLECVQDMDHENMFWYRQDPGLGLRLIYFSYDVKMKEKGDIPEGYSVSREKKERFSLILESASTNQTSMYLCALAPAGWGDTQYFGPGTRLTVL.